This T cell receptor beta chain was recorded in a study of cytomegalovirus exposure and HLA in healthy donors (dated by TCRdb to the late 2010s). About the study as a whole: According to an earlier analysis of several hundred of the donors, some 180 million T cells yielded over 100 million unique TCR beta sequences and around 300 Gb of sequence data. An early release that covered roughly 600 HLA-typed donors contained approximately 300 gigabases of sequencing data and about 93 million unique TCR sequences. The genetic ancestry cluster associated with self-reported Caucasian donors included 70% to 85% of the approximately 400 genotyped donors. The aim of the study was to test whether cataloging public T cell receptors could identify signatures of past pathogen exposure. The T cell repertoires of 550 to 850 subjects were profiled by immunosequencing and related to cytomegalovirus serostatus. Along with the approximately 600-subject first cohort, a separate validation cohort of over a hundred different subjects was used. To predict cytomegalovirus infection status, the study brought together high-throughput TCR immunosequencing, statistical association of individual TCRs with disease status, and machine learning. A later analysis re-analyzed previously published TCR beta repertoires from approximately 670 donors and added high-resolution HLA genotyping to study TCR occurrence patterns. Rather than drawing on any new phenotypic data, the later analysis identified candidate immune exposures from TCR beta sequences and the way those sequences occurred across donors. In an earlier analysis of a few hundred of the donors, high-throughput TCR beta sequencing was used to judge whether each TCR beta V gene segment behaved as functional or pseudogenic. Donor age, sex, ethnicity and CMV serostatus were collected together with the repertoire data. In a later genetic analysis, genome-wide SNP genotypes for about three fifths of the 666 donors were used, and that subset was treated as a discovery cohort. All discovery cohort repertoires had been generated on a single sequencing platform. Class I and class II HLA loci were covered by the typing at four-digit resolution. The number of typed donors differed by locus: about 620-630 for A, B, C, DRB1 and DQB1; approximately 540 for DQA1; roughly 600 for DPA1; and around 490 for DPB1. A few DR-DQ haplotypes were handled as single units for association and clustering because linkage in the cohort was strong. Among 398 genotyped donors of the cohort, an average of roughly 230,000 unique TCR beta nucleotide sequences was sequenced per donor, of which approximately 19% were non-productive.

In total, 600 or so healthy bone marrow donors made up the cohort. All cohort members were sampled while nominally healthy, although unrecorded immune exposures were likely present. The donor tested CMV seronegative and was one of the 352 seronegative cohort members. A peripheral blood sample was collected from each donor, and TCR beta sequencing was performed on peripheral blood mononuclear cells. The Qiagen DNeasy Blood Extraction Kit was used to extract genomic DNA from the blood cell samples. General conclusions and limits of the study: A further reported finding was that TCR beta sequences accurately predicted the HLA-A and HLA-B alleles for most subjects in the first cohort. Compared with the roughly 600-donor mean, donors in an Asian-associated ancestry cluster had fewer N-insertions in productive TCRs, according to a later genetic analysis. The only immune exposure information available for the cohort was CMV serostatus. Specific HLA alleles were associated with about 17,000 TCR beta sequences at a false discovery rate of 0.05 in a later analysis. It was suggested by the authors that the approach could potentially be generalized to other disease states and immunological phenotypes. According to a later analysis, TCR association rates differed among HLA loci, with DRB1 alleles showing the most associated TCRs and HLA-C alleles showing the fewest. A later analysis found that HLA-associated TCR beta chains were more clonally expanded and had lower generation probabilities than equally common non-associated chains. Roughly 17 rarely observed V segments, including chromosome 9 orphons, were excluded from the earlier analysis of some 590 of the donors because counts were too low. The presence/absence analyses assumed that sequencing depth was roughly uniform across donors, and that assumption may not be true. Because the 87-base-pair reads could not distinguish some IMGT-functional V segments, including TRBV6-2 and TRBV6-3, those segments were excluded. A later analysis reported that several top co-occurrence clusters appeared linked to parvovirus B19, influenza, CMV and Epstein-Barr virus. Most TCR sequences were observed very rarely across donors, whereas some public TCRs were present in many individuals. Correlated functional status among segregating V segments might reflect linkage disequilibrium, but an unknown experimental factor could not be ruled out. Assigning TCR associations to individual alleles was difficult when HLA alleles, especially DR and DQ, strongly co-occurred. An association between a missense DCLRE1C variant and V-gene and J-gene trimming of TCR beta chains was found in a later genetic analysis and replicated in an independent cohort. Because HLA typing was missing for some donors at each locus, association tests included only the typed subset. In the study, some 160 TCR beta chains were listed as associated with cytomegalovirus. In this cohort, only TCR beta chains were sequenced, and detectable features were limited by the absence of alpha or paired-chain data. According to a later analysis, most CMV-associated TCR beta chains appeared to be HLA-restricted, and the HLA associations seemed to be driven largely by CMV exposure. In vitro tests confirmed that three of the cytomegalovirus-associated TCR beta chains recognize cytomegalovirus antigens. In both the original and validation cohorts, the classifier was reported to diagnose cytomegalovirus status with high specificity and sensitivity. Broadly in line with IMGT annotations, most TCR beta V segments showed up in productive rearrangements about 87% or about 30% of the time in an earlier analysis of roughly 590 of the donors. A group of highly shared sequence variants was considered likely to be a technical artifact of the sequencing pipeline.

Note on this clone: Its recognized antigen is unknown. It has no much larger one-base neighbor in the sample; base qualities were not kept.

At the junction V is shortened by 4 bases and J by 6 bases; bases outside the gene matches: 9. Including the terminal cysteine and phenylalanine, the CDR3 comprises 15 residues. The sequence is cut down to CDR3 DNA, 45 bases in frame from base 1. The germline V gene supplies CDR1 SGDLS and CDR2 YYNGEE. Library generation was performed with the immunoSEQ multiplex PCR assay. A mixture of 60 forward primers for TCR Vbeta segments and 13 reverse primers for TCR Jbeta segments was used in the multiplex PCR. A multiplex PCR assay on genomic DNA amplified the CDR3 region of rearranged TCR beta genes. Amplified TCR beta libraries were sequenced as 87-base-pair reads on the Illumina HiSeq System. Per the authors' processing: A later analysis counted about 82 million unique TCR beta chains across the 700 or so repertoires, and 9 million to 14 million of these chains were shared by at least two donors. Raw reads were error-corrected and collapsed into unique sequences by a nearest-neighbor algorithm in which closely related sequences were merged to remove PCR and sequencing errors. V, D and J gene segments were assigned by aligning CDR3 sequences to IMGT reference sequences. For a sequence to be retained, a match of at least six nucleotides was required to both a V gene segment and a J gene segment. Rearrangements were classified as productive when the CDR3 lacked stop codons and remained in frame with V and J, and all other rearrangements were classified as non-productive. CDR3 was defined according to IMGT convention as the region running from the second conserved V-encoded cysteine to the conserved J-encoded phenylalanine. The earlier analysis of 587 of the donors excluded sequences that lacked an unambiguous match to a single V gene segment. An earlier analysis of roughly 590 of the donors called V segments functional above 56.7% productive rearrangements and segregating when the between-donor standard deviation exceeded 5%. A statistical classification framework was developed to diagnose cytomegalovirus status using the catalog of TCR beta chain sequences. A later analysis assigned V and J genes by comparing TCR nucleotide sequences with IMGT/GENE-DB human TR gene sequences. A later analysis assigned CDR3 sequences and most-parsimonious VDJ recombination scenarios with the TCRdist pipeline. A later analysis defined each TCR beta chain by its CDR3 amino acid sequence plus V-gene family, and excluded reads lacking a unique V-gene family. As a way to deal with suspected cross-contamination and a sequencing artifact, a later analysis dropped 450 to 600 nucleotide sequences that were highly shared and had low generation probability. A later analysis calculated a clonal expansion index for each public chain from normalized within-repertoire ranks of inferred template counts. A later analysis computed generation probabilities with a VDJ recombination model fitted to out-of-frame rearrangements, and checked the results against IGoR. In a later analysis, TCR-TCR, TCR-HLA and TCR-CMV co-occurrence was scored with hypergeometric tests, and a repertoire-size bias correction was applied to TCR pairs. False discovery rates were estimated in a later analysis by permuting HLA or CMV assignments 20 times. In a later analysis, co-occurring TCRs were grouped using DBSCAN, with TCRdist sequence similarity added in when clustering inside HLA-allele-positive subsets. Repertoires with fewer than 30,000 or more than 120,000 public chains were left out of co-occurrence clustering, as were about 5 repertoires with anomalous nucleotide sharing. The table was pulled from immuneACCESS by TCRdb, which kept in-frame rearrangements only. Such tables lose some clones; where checked, under half of the loss comes from unresolved V genes, and the rest has no known cause. V and J calls and clone size are copied from that table; D and trimming were computed from the DNA. The sample contains over 130,000 clones, under 90% of them found a single time. The leading ten clones occupy approximately 2.3% of the sample.

This chain is built from TRBV9 and TRBJ2-1, with 8 bases aligning to TRBD2. The specimen was PBMCs. The sequence derives from a male donor in good health and CMV-seronegative. This receptor has the CDR3 CASSFSGTRGNEQFF. The nucleotide sequence reads TGTGCCAGCAGCTTTAGCGGGACCCGAGGCAATGAGCAGTTCTTC.